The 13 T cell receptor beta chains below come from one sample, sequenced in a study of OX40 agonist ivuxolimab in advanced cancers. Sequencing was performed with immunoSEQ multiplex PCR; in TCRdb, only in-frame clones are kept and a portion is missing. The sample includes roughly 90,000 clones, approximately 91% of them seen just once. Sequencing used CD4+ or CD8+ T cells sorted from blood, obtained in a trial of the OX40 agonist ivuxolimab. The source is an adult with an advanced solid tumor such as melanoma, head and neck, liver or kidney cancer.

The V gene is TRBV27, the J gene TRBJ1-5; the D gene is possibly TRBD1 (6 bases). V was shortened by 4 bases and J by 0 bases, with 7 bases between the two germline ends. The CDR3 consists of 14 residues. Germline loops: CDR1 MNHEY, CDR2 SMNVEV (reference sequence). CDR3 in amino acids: CASSSQGSNQPQHF. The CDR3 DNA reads TGTGCCAGCAGTTCACAGGGTAGCAATCAGCCCCAGCATTTT.

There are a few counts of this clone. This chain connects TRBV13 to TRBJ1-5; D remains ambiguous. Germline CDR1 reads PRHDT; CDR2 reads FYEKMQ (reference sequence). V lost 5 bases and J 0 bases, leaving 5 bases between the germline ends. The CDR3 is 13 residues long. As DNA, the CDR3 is TGTGCCAGCAGCAGATATAGCAATCAGCCCCAGCATTTT. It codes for CASSRYSNQPQHF.

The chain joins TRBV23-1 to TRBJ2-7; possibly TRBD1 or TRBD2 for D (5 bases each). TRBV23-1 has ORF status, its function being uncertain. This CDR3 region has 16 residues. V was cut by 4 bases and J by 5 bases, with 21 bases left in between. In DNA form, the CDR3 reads TGCGCCAGCAGTCCACCCGGGGCTATCCTGAGAGACGAGCAGTACTTC. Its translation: CASSPPGAILRDEQYF.

CDR3 loop: CASSPGLATDTQYF. The CDR3 coding sequence is TGTGCCAGCAGTCCAGGACTAGCGACGGATACGCAGTATTTT. The chain carries TRBV2 and TRBJ2-3, with 9 bases lining up with TRBD2. The length of the CDR3 is 14 residues. The V gene end was trimmed by 5 bases and the J gene end by 6 bases; junction bases not matched to a gene: 6. Germline CDR1 SNHLY, CDR2 FYNNEI.

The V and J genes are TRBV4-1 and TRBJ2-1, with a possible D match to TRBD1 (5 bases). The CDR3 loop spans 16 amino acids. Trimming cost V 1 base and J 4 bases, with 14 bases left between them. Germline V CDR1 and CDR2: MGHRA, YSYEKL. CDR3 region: CASSQVTQGLYNEQFF. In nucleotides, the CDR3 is TGCGCCAGCAGCCAAGTAACCCAGGGCTTATACAATGAGCAGTTCTTC.

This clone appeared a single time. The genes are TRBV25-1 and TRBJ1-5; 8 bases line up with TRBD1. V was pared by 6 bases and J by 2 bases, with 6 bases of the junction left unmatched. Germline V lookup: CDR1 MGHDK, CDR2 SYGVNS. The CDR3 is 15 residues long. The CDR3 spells CASSQTGDGNQPQHF. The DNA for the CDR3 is TGTGCCAGCAGCCAGACAGGGGATGGCAATCAGCCCCAGCATTTT.

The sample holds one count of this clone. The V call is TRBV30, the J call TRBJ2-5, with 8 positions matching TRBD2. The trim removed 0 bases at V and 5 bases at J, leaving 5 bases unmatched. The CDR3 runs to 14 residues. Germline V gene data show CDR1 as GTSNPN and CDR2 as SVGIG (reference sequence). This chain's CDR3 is CAWSVGGAFETQYF. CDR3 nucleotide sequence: TGTGCCTGGAGTGTCGGGGGGGCTTTTGAGACCCAGTACTTC.

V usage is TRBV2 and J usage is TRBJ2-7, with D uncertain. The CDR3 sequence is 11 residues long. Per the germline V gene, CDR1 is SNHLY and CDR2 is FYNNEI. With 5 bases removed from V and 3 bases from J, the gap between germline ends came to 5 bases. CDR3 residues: CASSSIYEQYF. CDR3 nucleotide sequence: TGTGCCAGCAGTTCTATCTACGAGCAGTACTTC.

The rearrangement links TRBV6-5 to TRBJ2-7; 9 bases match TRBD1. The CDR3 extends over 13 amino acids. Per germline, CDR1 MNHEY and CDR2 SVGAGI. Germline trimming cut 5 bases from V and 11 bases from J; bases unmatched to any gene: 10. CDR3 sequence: CASSRRQGGWEYF. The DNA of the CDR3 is TGTGCCAGCAGTCGACGACAGGGGGGTTGGGAGTACTTC.

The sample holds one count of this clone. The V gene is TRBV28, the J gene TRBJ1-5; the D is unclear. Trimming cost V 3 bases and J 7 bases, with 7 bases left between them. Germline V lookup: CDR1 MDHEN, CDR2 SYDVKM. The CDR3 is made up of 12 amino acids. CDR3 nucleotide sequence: TGTGCCAGCAGTTTCTCCAGCCAGCCCCAGCATTTT. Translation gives CASSFSSQPQHF.

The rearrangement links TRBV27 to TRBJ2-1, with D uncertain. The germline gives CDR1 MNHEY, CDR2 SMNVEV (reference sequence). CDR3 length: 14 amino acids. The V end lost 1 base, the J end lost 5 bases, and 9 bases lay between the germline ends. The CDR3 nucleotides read TGTGCCAGCAGTTTATACGGGTTGGACAATGAGCAGTTCTTC. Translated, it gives CASSLYGLDNEQFF.

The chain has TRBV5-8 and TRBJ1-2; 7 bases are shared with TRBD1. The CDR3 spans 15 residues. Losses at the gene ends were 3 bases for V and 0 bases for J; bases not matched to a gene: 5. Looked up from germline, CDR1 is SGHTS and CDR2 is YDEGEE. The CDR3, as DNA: TGTGCCAGCAGCTCGGGGACAGTTCCTAACTATGGCTACACCTTC. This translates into CASSSGTVPNYGYTF.

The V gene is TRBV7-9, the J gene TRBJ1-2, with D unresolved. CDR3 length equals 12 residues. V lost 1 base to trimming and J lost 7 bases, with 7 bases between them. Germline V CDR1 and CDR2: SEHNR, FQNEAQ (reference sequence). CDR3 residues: CASSLEGLGYTF. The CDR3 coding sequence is TGTGCCAGCAGCTTAGAAGGGCTTGGCTACACCTTC.